The 24 T cell receptor beta chains presented below share a single source sample, sequenced in a study of shared clonotypes between healthy human individuals (dated by TCRdb to 2018 to 2021). CD8 naive samples were obtained by positive selection for CCR7 among CD45RO-negative cells, yielding a CD45RA+CCR7+ population from which TemRA cells were excluded. Library method: the immunoSEQ multiplex PCR assay. Imported from immuneACCESS, the table was reduced by TCRdb to in-frame sequences with V and J called. These copies leave out some clones; in studies compared against another copy, an unresolved V gene accounts for under half, and the cause of the remainder is not known. Recorded for this sample are hundreds of thousands of clones; 80% to 95% of them occurred a single time. About 24% of the sample goes to the ten largest clones. The sequencing sample was made of naive CD8+ T cells sorted from blood. What the cell subset or site label conveys for this sample: CD45RA+CCR7+. These receptors all come from a man in his thirties or forties in good health.

This chain uses TRBV18 with TRBJ2-2, with 8 nucleotides matching TRBD1. Germline CDR1 KGHSH, CDR2 LQKENI. The V segment lost 2 bases and the J segment 5 bases; nucleotides outside the gene matches: 4. The CDR3 consists of 15 residues. CDR3 protein: CASSPDRTGTGELFF. The CDR3 nucleotides read TGTGCCAGCTCACCAGACAGGACAGGGACCGGGGAGCTGTTTTTT.

This clone was picked up a small number of times. This sample also contains other DNA sequences that code for the same CDR3. The chain has TRBV7-9 and TRBJ2-2; no definite D call. Trimming took off 0 bases at V and 6 bases at J, with 2 bases between the two ends. This CDR3 is 12 amino acids long. Per germline, CDR1 SEHNR and CDR2 FQNEAQ (reference sequence). The CDR3 reads CASSLAAGELFF. CDR3 in DNA: TGTGCCAGCAGCTTAGCGGCCGGGGAGCTGTTTTTT.

The CDR3 DNA sequence: TGTGCCAGCAGTGGGCGGCGGGAGGGCATGGATACGCAGTATTTT. Translating gives CASSGRREGMDTQYF. This rearrangement joins TRBV9 to TRBJ2-3; 9 bases match TRBD2. The junction had 10 bases not matched to a gene; V was cut back by 5 bases and J by 6 bases. In germline, CDR1 is SGDLS, CDR2 YYNGEE. This CDR3 has 15 residues.

This clone was picked up a small number of times. The J gene is TRBJ2-7, the V gene TRBV30; no reliable D call. Germline V CDR1 and CDR2: GTSNPN, SVGIG (reference sequence). The CDR3 is 12 residues long. V dropped 0 bases and J dropped 5 bases, with 8 bases sitting between them. CDR3 sequence (DNA): TGTGCCTGGAGTGTCCCTATCGACGAGCAGTACTTC. Translating gives CAWSVPIDEQYF.

The genes are TRBV7-6 and TRBJ2-7, with unresolved D. Per the germline V gene, CDR1 is SGHVS and CDR2 is FNYEAQ. Deletions cut 5 bases from V and 0 bases from J, with 11 bases between. The CDR3 consists of 14 residues. The CDR3 DNA reads as TGTGCCAGCAGCCTAACCGGAAGCTCCTACGAGCAGTACTTC. It is translated as CASSLTGSSYEQYF.

The chain links TRBV7-8 to TRBJ2-1; the D call may be TRBD1 or TRBD2 (6 bases each). V dropped 4 bases and J dropped 5 bases, with 18 bases sitting between them. The CDR3 is 16 amino acids. CDR1 is SGHVS, CDR2 FQNEAQ, per germline. In nucleotides, the CDR3 is TGTGCCAGCAGCTCGGGGGCCGTTGGACAGCACAATGAGCAGTTCTTC. Encoded protein: CASSSGAVGQHNEQFF.

The chain recombines TRBV11-2 with TRBJ1-2; 7 bases agree with TRBD1. In germline, CDR1 is SGHAT, CDR2 FQNNGV. With V trimmed by 3 bases and J by 1 base, 14 bases remained unmatched. CDR3 length: 18 amino acids. The CDR3, as DNA: TGTGCCAGCAGCTTCCCCGGGACAGACAATACATTTAACTATGGCTACACCTTC. Translation: CASSFPGTDNTFNYGYTF.

The chain employs TRBV15 and TRBJ2-1; D is undetermined. CDR3 size: 11 residues. The germline gives CDR1 LNHNV, CDR2 YYDKDF (reference sequence). CDR3 protein: CAISSYNEQFF. DNA for the CDR3: TGTGCTATAAGCTCCTACAATGAGCAGTTCTTC. The full variable domain, in which reference TRBV15 and TRBJ2-1 provide the parts outside the CDR3, is DAMVIQNPRYQVTQFGKPVTLSCSQTLNHNVMYWYQQKSSQAPKLLFHYYDKDFNNEADTPDNFQSRRPNTSFCFLDIRSPGLGDTAMYLCAISSYNEQFFGPGTRLTVL.

The gene calls are TRBV15 and TRBJ1-1, with D unclear. CDR1 is LNHNV, CDR2 YYDKDF, per germline (reference sequence). V lost 1 base to trimming and J lost 4 bases, with 10 bases between them. This CDR3 spans 14 amino acids. CDR3 coding DNA: TGTGCCACCAGCAGAGTACCCTCTGGCACTGAAGCTTTCTTT. Its protein product is CATSRVPSGTEAFF.

The V and J genes are TRBV5-1 and TRBJ2-1; the match to TRBD2 covers 14 bases. The junction had 6 bases not matched to a gene; V was cut back by 6 bases and J by 7 bases. The CDR3 runs 15 residues. The V gene's germline CDR1 is SGHRS and CDR2 YFSETQ. As DNA, the CDR3 is TGCGCCAGCAACCAGGGACTAGCGGGAGAAAATGAGCAGTTCTTC. It yields the protein CASNQGLAGENEQFF.

The chain carries TRBV19 and TRBJ2-1; D not resolved. V dropped 5 bases and J dropped 7 bases, with 12 bases sitting between them. The CDR3 contains 13 residues. Germline CDR1 reads LNHDA; CDR2 reads SQIVND (reference sequence). CDR3 sequence: CASSWVSGNEQFF. CDR3 in DNA: TGTGCCAGTAGTTGGGTTTCGGGTAATGAGCAGTTCTTC.

The V gene is TRBV29-1, the J gene TRBJ2-1; possible D gene TRBD1, 6 bases. Germline V gene sequence: CDR1 SQVTM, CDR2 ANQGSEA. The CDR3 loop spans 15 amino acids. The V gene lost 4 bases and the J gene lost 5 bases, with 18 bases spanning the gap. The CDR3, as DNA: TGCAGCGTTGCTTTTTGGGACACTGAAGACAATGAGCAGTTCTTC. It codes for CSVAFWDTEDNEQFF.

V usage is TRBV27 and J usage is TRBJ2-1, with 13 bases aligning to TRBD2. Per the germline V gene, CDR1 is MNHEY and CDR2 is SMNVEV (reference sequence). This CDR3 contains 16 residues. The junction had 7 bases not matched to a gene; V was cut back by 2 bases and J by 9 bases. CDR3 amino acids: CASSLPLAGGPPEQFF. The CDR3 DNA is TGTGCCAGCAGTTTACCACTAGCGGGAGGGCCTCCTGAGCAGTTCTTC.

The chain joins TRBV18 to TRBJ1-2, with no clear D. This CDR3 contains 12 residues. V was clipped by 6 bases and J by 2 bases, with 7 bases between them. CDR1 and CDR2 (germline): KGHSH, LQKENI. CDR3 sequence: CASSPENYGYTF. In nucleotides, the CDR3 is TGTGCCAGCTCCCCCGAAAACTATGGCTACACCTTC.

This chain joins TRBV7-9 and TRBJ2-7; possible D gene TRBD2, 6 bases. CDR3 size: 14 residues. Between the trimmed V and J ends, which lost 8 bases and 7 bases, there was a span of 21 bases. Germline CDR1 SEHNR, CDR2 FQNEAQ (reference sequence). The CDR3: CASGSSGVLGEQYF. CDR3 coding DNA: TGTGCCAGCGGCTCCTCGGGGGTACTAGGGGAGCAGTACTTC.

V and J are TRBV30 and TRBJ1-2, with D unclear. Germline CDR1 reads GTSNPN; CDR2 reads SVGIG (reference sequence). V was trimmed by 2 bases and J by 8 bases, leaving 12 bases between them. The CDR3 sequence is 12 residues long. CDR3 protein: CAWSPSGVGYTF. The CDR3 nucleotides are TGTGCCTGGAGTCCCTCAGGAGTCGGCTACACCTTC. The full variable domain, rest sourced from reference TRBV30 and TRBJ1-2, is SQTIHQWPATLVQPVGSPLSLECTVEGTSNPNLYWYRQAAGRGLQLLFYSVGIGQISSEVPQNLSASRPQDRQFILSSKKLLLSDSGFYLCAWSPSGVGYTFGSGTRLTVV.

This clone was detected only once. This chain joins TRBV28 and TRBJ2-7, with D tentatively TRBD1 (6 bases). The CDR3 has 16 amino acids. Germline V gives CDR1 MDHEN, CDR2 SYDVKM. Trimming removed 5 bases at V and 2 bases at J, with 19 bases between. The CDR3 DNA is TGTGCCAGCAGTCTGTTGACAGGACGGTTTGCCTACGAGCAGTACTTC. Translated: CASSLLTGRFAYEQYF.

V gene TRBV19 combines with J gene TRBJ2-7; D might be TRBD2 (6 bases). V was pared by 1 base and J by 1 base, with 8 bases between. CDR1 is LNHDA and CDR2 is SQIVND in the germline V gene (reference sequence). The CDR3 runs to 14 residues. CDR3: CASSIVSGSYEQYF. The CDR3 DNA is TGTGCCAGTAGTATAGTTAGCGGATCCTACGAGCAGTACTTC.

The V and J genes are TRBV27 and TRBJ2-7; 7 bases fit TRBD1. The CDR3 contains 14 residues. Looked up from germline, CDR1 is MNHEY and CDR2 is SMNVEV (reference sequence). The junction had 4 bases not matched to a gene; V was cut back by 5 bases and J by 0 bases. This CDR3 reads CASSQQGYSYEQYF. CDR3 nucleotides: TGTGCCAGCAGTCAACAGGGGTACTCCTACGAGCAGTACTTC.

This sequence joins TRBV27 and TRBJ2-7, with 8 bases fitting TRBD1. Germline trimming cut 0 bases from V and 4 bases from J; bases unmatched to any gene: 11. This CDR3 has 17 amino acids. CDR1 MNHEY and CDR2 SMNVEV come from the germline V gene (reference sequence). CDR3 protein: CASSLSRPQDRAYEQYF. The CDR3 DNA reads TGTGCCAGCAGTTTATCGAGACCTCAGGACAGGGCTTACGAGCAGTACTTC.

The chain joins TRBV19 to TRBJ1-1; unclear D gene. CDR1 and CDR2 from the germline V gene are LNHDA and SQIVND (reference sequence). The CDR3 runs to 13 residues. Trimming shortened V by 7 bases and J by 4 bases, and 13 bases separated the two germline ends. CDR3 DNA: TGTGCCAGTACCACCCTGGGGATCACTGAAGCTTTCTTT. This translates into CASTTLGITEAFF. Using reference TRBV19 and TRBJ1-1 for the parts outside the CDR3, the full variable domain is DGGITQSPKYLFRKEGQNVTLSCEQNLNHDAMYWYRQDPGQGLRLIYYSQIVNDFQKGDIAEGYSVSREKKESFPLTVTSAQKNPTAFYLCASTTLGITEAFFGQGTRLTVV.

The V and J genes are TRBV10-3 and TRBJ2-7; a weak D match, TRBD2 (5 bases). Germline V lookup: CDR1 ENHRY, CDR2 SYGVKD. This CDR3 has 12 amino acids. The V end was cut by 7 bases, the J end by 7 bases, with 14 bases between. CDR3 in amino acids: CAIISGVGEQYF. The DNA for the CDR3 is TGTGCCATCATCTCCGGGGTGGGGGAGCAGTACTTC.

This chain connects TRBV19 to TRBJ2-2; 10 nucleotides match TRBD2. The ends lost 5 bases at V and 1 base at J; junction bases unmatched: 13. This CDR3 comprises 19 residues. Germline V gene lookup returns CDR1 LNHDA and CDR2 SQIVND (reference sequence). CDR3 sequence reads: CASSLAVRIAGGNTGELFF. The CDR3 DNA reads TGTGCCAGTAGTTTGGCGGTGCGGATAGCGGGAGGGAACACCGGGGAGCTGTTTTTT.

This clone appeared a single time. This chain connects TRBV18 to TRBJ2-7; D remains unclear. The germline gives CDR1 KGHSH, CDR2 LQKENI. This CDR3 is 14 amino acids long. Trimming shortened V by 5 bases and J by 3 bases, and 14 bases separated the two germline ends. As DNA, the CDR3 is TGTGCCAGCTCAGCCCGGGCCTACTTCTACGAGCAGTACTTC. This codes for CASSARAYFYEQYF.